The 21 T cell receptor beta chains below all came from one sample that was sequenced in a study of T-cell memory formation after mild COVID-19 (dated by TCRdb to 2020 to 2023). To prepare the library, 5' RACE was applied. Sequencer: Illumina NovaSeq 6000. The public sequencing data were trimmed at Q25 with fastp and processed into clonotypes with MiXCR by TCRdb, which kept only in-frame beta chains. Each entry merges the rows of one CDR3 protein and shows their most common DNA and genes. The sample yields 250,000 or so distinct CDR3 sequences; more than 15% were counted once. Clones ranked in the top ten supply roughly 23% of the sample. Sequencing used PBMCs or a T cell subset sorted from them (not recorded which). These receptors all come from a man aged 18 to 35 who had mild COVID-19 (a few samples of this study predate the infection). The sample titles of this study are shuffled in the database, so cell type and time point are left out; the donor was told from shared clones.

The chain uses TRBV9 and TRBJ2-1; the D gene is possibly TRBD1 (6 bases). This CDR3 is built from 13 residues. The V gene's germline CDR1 is SGDLS and CDR2 YYNGEE. Trimming pared 2 bases from V and 7 bases from J, leaving 10 bases between. CDR3 nucleotide sequence: TGTGCCAGCAGCGTTGGGGGCCAGAATGAGCAGTTCTTC. It is translated as CASSVGGQNEQFF.

Only a few counts were recorded for this clonotype. This chain links TRBV21-1 with TRBJ2-7; the table's D call of TRBD1 was not tested on the DNA. TRBV21-1 has pseudogene status. The CDR3 runs 17 residues. CDR3 sequence: CASSKVSVGGKTYEQYV. The DNA of the CDR3 is TGTGCCAGCAGCAAAGTATCGGTAGGGGGGAAAACCTACGAGCAGTACGTC.

The V and J genes are TRBV20-1 and TRBJ1-6, with a tentative D call TRBD1 (6 bases). The CDR3 contains 16 residues. V was trimmed by 3 bases and J by 0 bases, leaving 12 bases between them. Germline assignment: CDR1 DFQATT and CDR2 SNEGSKA (reference sequence). The CDR3 DNA sequence: TGCAGTGCTAGGGTCCAGGGGAGCTCCTATAATTCACCCCTCCACTTT. Encoded protein: CSARVQGSSYNSPLHF.

V gene TRBV28 combines with J gene TRBJ2-5, with unresolved D. V shed 6 bases and J shed 0 bases, with 11 bases lying between them. The germline V gene encodes CDR1 MDHEN and CDR2 SYDVKM. The CDR3 consists of 14 residues. As DNA, the CDR3 is TGTGCCAGCAGCCCGGCCGGGCACCAAGAGACCCAGTACTTC. This gives the protein CASSPAGHQETQYF. The variable domain in full, with the rest retrieved from reference TRBV28 and TRBJ2-5, is DVKVTQSSRYLVKRTGEKVFLECVQDMDHENMFWYRQDPGLGLRLIYFSYDVKMKEKGDIPEGYSVSREKKERFSLILESASTNQTSMYLCASSPAGHQETQYFGPGTRLLVL.

The V gene is TRBV4-1, the J gene TRBJ1-1, with a possible D match to TRBD1 (6 bases). CDR1 is MGHRA, CDR2 YSYEKL, per germline. Trimming left V 0 bases short and J 11 bases short, with 13 bases between. This CDR3 region has 13 residues. The CDR3 DNA sequence: TGCGCCAGCAGCCAAGAGAGGCAGGGGAGGGCTTTCTTT. It is translated as CASSQERQGRAFF.

J is TRBJ2-3 and V is TRBV7-2, with TRBD2 matching 10 bases. Trimming cost V 2 bases and J 9 bases; bases outside gene matches: 5. Germline V CDR1 and CDR2: SGHTA, FQGNSA. The CDR3 totals 14 residues. The CDR3 DNA is TGTGCCAGCAGCTTACAACTAGCGGGGCAGACGCAGTATTTT. This gives the protein CASSLQLAGQTQYF.

A few counts support this clonotype. The V and J genes are TRBV4-3 and TRBJ1-1; D call uncertain. V was cut by 4 bases and J by 10 bases, with 16 bases left in between. This CDR3 is built from 13 residues. The germline V gene has CDR1 LGHNA and CDR2 YSLEER. CDR3 sequence (DNA): TGCGCCAGCAGCCCGAATGAACAGATGGGAGCTTTCTTT. It encodes CASSPNEQMGAFF.

This sequence joins TRBV5-1 and TRBJ2-2; TRBD2 is a possible D gene (6 bases). The CDR3 runs 15 residues. The germline V gene has CDR1 SGHRS and CDR2 YFSETQ. V was clipped by 8 bases and J by 0 bases, with 14 bases between them. The CDR3 DNA sequence: TGCGCCAGTCAACCTGGGGGGACGAACACCGGGGAGCTGTTTTTT. This encodes CASQPGGTNTGELFF. The whole variable domain, filled in from reference TRBV5-1 and TRBJ2-2, reads KAGVTQTPRYLIKTRGQQVTLSCSPISGHRSVSWYQQTPGQGLQFLFEYFSETQRNKGNFPGRFSGRQFSNSRSEMNVSTLELGDSALYLCASQPGGTNTGELFFGEGSRLTVL.

This clonotype was seen a few times. J is TRBJ2-7 and V is TRBV2; D is perhaps TRBD1 (5 bases). V was pared by 4 bases and J by 2 bases, with 9 bases between. The CDR3 covers 13 residues. Germline CDR1 and CDR2: SNHLY and FYNNEI. The CDR3: CASSGPGPYEQYF. CDR3 nucleotide sequence: TGTGCCAGCAGTGGACCAGGGCCCTACGAGCAGTACTTC.

In this sample, this clonotype turned up once. The V gene is TRBV20-1, the J gene TRBJ2-7; D is tentatively TRBD1 or TRBD2 (5 bases each). CDR3 length equals 14 residues. Germline V gene sequence: CDR1 DFQATT, CDR2 SNEGSKA (reference sequence). V lost 1 base, J lost 3 bases, and 13 bases lay in between. CDR3 sequence (DNA): TGCAGTGCTAGAGGGGACGTTGGCCTCTACGAGCAGTACGTC. Translation: CSARGDVGLYEQYV.

This clonotype was recorded many times. CDR3 sequence: CASSQGGADTQYF. The CDR3 coding sequence is TGTGCCAGCAGCCAGGGGGGCGCCGATACGCAGTATTTT. The rearrangement uses TRBV3-1 and TRBJ2-3, with D possibly called TRBD1 or TRBD2 (6 bases each). V was pared by 3 bases and J by 6 bases, with 10 bases between. Germline V gene data show CDR1 as LGHDT and CDR2 as YNNKEL (reference sequence). This CDR3 region has 13 residues.

There are a few counts of this clonotype. The chain couples TRBV4-1 to TRBJ2-3, with D unclear. Trimming left V 0 bases short and J 4 bases short, with 14 bases between. Germline values: CDR1 MGHRA, CDR2 YSYEKL. This CDR3 comprises 16 residues. CDR3 coding DNA: TGCGCCAGCAGCCAAGAGACGGCACCGAGCGCAGATACGCAGTATTTT. The encoded protein is CASSQETAPSADTQYF.

There are many counts of this clonotype. The rearrangement links TRBV5-1 to TRBJ1-1, with a weak D call TRBD1 (5 bases). The CDR3 length is 14 residues. Germline CDR1 is SGHRS and CDR2 is YFSETQ. Deletions cut 1 base from V and 1 base from J, with 8 bases between. CDR3 DNA: TGCGCCAGCAGCTTGTCCGGGGGGAACACTGAAGCTTTCTTT. It is translated as CASSLSGGNTEAFF.

The gene calls are TRBV20-1 and TRBJ1-4; D may be TRBD1 (6 bases). This CDR3 is built from 13 residues. The V end was cut by 3 bases, the J end by 6 bases, with 11 bases between. CDR1 DFQATT and CDR2 SNEGSKA come from the germline V gene (reference sequence). CDR3 nucleotide sequence: TGCAGTGCTAGGACAGGACGGGATGAAAAACTGTTTTTT. Translating gives CSARTGRDEKLFF.

This clonotype was observed a few times. J is TRBJ2-1 and V is TRBV7-6; D is ambiguous. The germline V gene encodes CDR1 SGHVS and CDR2 FNYEAQ. V shed 3 bases and J shed 5 bases, with 5 bases lying between them. The CDR3 has 12 residues. In DNA form, the CDR3 reads TGTGCCAGCAGCTTCCGGCACAATGAGCAGTTCTTC. Translating gives CASSFRHNEQFF.

This clonotype was found a few times. The chain carries TRBV5-1 and TRBJ2-5; TRBD1 matches 10 bases. The CDR3 has 15 amino acids. CDR1 and CDR2 (germline): SGHRS, YFSETQ. V lost 0 bases and J lost 5; bases outside the gene matches: 4. The CDR3: CASSLAGTGDETQYF. CDR3 coding DNA: TGCGCCAGCAGCTTGGCCGGGACAGGGGACGAGACCCAGTACTTC. Combining the CDR3 with reference TRBV5-1 and TRBJ2-5 gives the whole variable domain KAGVTQTPRYLIKTRGQQVTLSCSPISGHRSVSWYQQTPGQGLQFLFEYFSETQRNKGNFPGRFSGRQFSNSRSEMNVSTLELGDSALYLCASSLAGTGDETQYFGPGTRLLVL.

The rearrangement joins TRBV4-2 to TRBJ2-1, with 12 bases matching TRBD2. Germline V CDR1 and CDR2: LGHNA, YNFKEQ. This CDR3 is 16 amino acids long. V was pared by 1 base and J by 7 bases, with 5 bases of the junction left unmatched. This CDR3 reads CASSQALAGGRNEQFF. CDR3 nucleotide sequence: TGTGCCAGCAGCCAAGCACTAGCGGGGGGTCGAAATGAGCAGTTCTTC.

There are a few counts of this clonotype. J is TRBJ2-1 and V is TRBV15; no clear D gene. This CDR3 is 14 amino acids long. Germline V gene sequence: CDR1 LNHNV, CDR2 YYDKDF (reference sequence). Deletions cut 0 bases from V and 4 bases from J, with 7 bases between. CDR3 coding DNA: TGTGCCACCAGCAGAGAGCCAGAGTACAATGAGCAGTTCTTC. Translating it yields CATSREPEYNEQFF.

The genes are TRBV12-3 or TRBV12-4 and TRBJ1-2; a weak D match, TRBD1 (6 bases). Trimming shortened V by 6 bases and J by 4 bases, and 15 bases separated the two germline ends. The CDR3 has 14 residues. The chain's CDR3 is CASSLQGALYGYTF. CDR3 in DNA: TGTGCCAGCAGCCTACAGGGAGCTCTCTATGGCTACACCTTC.

This clonotype was observed a few times. This sequence joins TRBV6-2 or TRBV6-3 and TRBJ2-4; D is perhaps TRBD2 (5 bases). The CDR3 consists of 14 residues. Germline V gives CDR1 MNHEY, CDR2 SVGEGT. Trimming removed 7 bases at V and 2 bases at J, with 12 bases between. In DNA form, the CDR3 reads TGTGCCAGCACGACCGGGAAACCCAAAAACATTCAGTACTTC. Protein: CASTTGKPKNIQYF.

In DNA, the CDR3 is TGTGCCAGCAGCGTGATAGCGAATACGCAGTATTTT. Protein sequence: CASSVIANTQYF. This chain links TRBV7-2 with TRBJ2-3; D might be TRBD2 (5 bases). Looked up from germline, CDR1 is SGHTA and CDR2 is FQGNSA. The V end was cut by 5 bases, the J end by 7 bases, with 10 bases between. The CDR3 spans 12 residues.